The 14 T cell receptor beta chains presented below share a single source sample, sequenced in a study of T cell responses to AZD1222 COVID-19 vaccine. The table came from immunoSEQ multiplex PCR; TCRdb's copy has only in-frame clones and leaves some out. The repertoire holds over 85,000 clones, with approximately 92% as singletons. This specimen was peripheral blood, taken 28 days after the second AZD1222 dose. All receptors derive from an adult who received the AZD1222 COVID-19 vaccine.

The chain joins TRBV19 to TRBJ2-3; D is possibly TRBD2 (5 bases). The CDR3 extends over 12 amino acids. Trimming left V 3 bases short and J 10 bases short, with 11 bases between. Germline V gene lookup returns CDR1 LNHDA and CDR2 SQIVND (reference sequence). The DNA for the CDR3 is TGTGCCAGTAGTATCGGGATGATTGCGCAGTATTTT. Its protein is CASSIGMIAQYF.

The genes are TRBV7-2 and TRBJ1-5; D remains unclear. Trimming stripped 1 base from V and 0 bases from J, with 10 bases between. Germline lookup yields CDR1 SGHTA and CDR2 FQGNSA. There are 16 residues in the CDR3. CDR3 residues: CASSLGAPYSNQPQHF. In DNA form, the CDR3 reads TGTGCCAGCAGCTTAGGGGCACCGTATAGCAATCAGCCCCAGCATTTT.

V and J are TRBV30 and TRBJ1-5, with a possible D match to TRBD1 (6 bases). From germline, CDR1 is GTSNPN and CDR2 SVGIG (reference sequence). The V gene lost 2 bases and the J gene lost 2 bases, with 7 bases spanning the gap. There are 13 residues in the CDR3. The chain's CDR3 is CAWSHRGNQPQHF. The DNA of the CDR3 is TGTGCCTGGAGTCACAGGGGCAATCAGCCCCAGCATTTT. The entire variable domain, with the rest obtained from reference TRBV30 and TRBJ1-5, is as follows: SQTIHQWPATLVQPVGSPLSLECTVEGTSNPNLYWYRQAAGRGLQLLFYSVGIGQISSEVPQNLSASRPQDRQFILSSKKLLLSDSGFYLCAWSHRGNQPQHFGDGTRLSIL.

In the case of this clone: The same CDR3 also results from other DNA sequences found in this sample. The chain recombines TRBV7-2 with TRBJ2-5; D gene uncertain. The CDR3 contains 12 residues. The V and J ends lost 2 bases and 0 bases respectively, with 1 base between them. Per the germline V gene, CDR1 is SGHTA and CDR2 is FQGNSA. In DNA, the CDR3 is TGTGCCAGCAGCTTATACCAAGAGACCCAGTACTTC. This sequence encodes CASSLYQETQYF.

The chain uses TRBV12-3 or TRBV12-4 and TRBJ1-2; TRBD1 might be the D (5 bases). This CDR3 contains 13 residues. V was trimmed by 6 bases and J by 4 bases, leaving 12 bases between them. The CDR3 here is CASSRDGLYGYTF. CDR3 coding DNA: TGTGCCAGCAGCCGGGACGGGCTCTATGGCTACACCTTC.

This clone appeared a single time. The genes are TRBV5-6 and TRBJ1-1, with D possibly matching TRBD1 (5 bases). Germline loops: CDR1 SGHDT, CDR2 YYEEEE. V was trimmed by 7 bases and J by 7 bases, leaving 17 bases between them. This CDR3 has 13 amino acids. In nucleotides, the CDR3 is TGTGCCAGCGCCACCGGGGGGTTTGGTGAAGCTTTCTTT. As protein: CASATGGFGEAFF.

The rearrangement links TRBV5-4 to TRBJ2-3; D gene ambiguous. The CDR3 runs to 16 residues. Germline V gene data show CDR1 as SGHNT and CDR2 as YYREEE (reference sequence). V was clipped by 0 bases and J by 6 bases, with 17 bases between them. CDR3 in DNA: TGTGCCAGCAGCTTGGCGTGGAAAACCCCGTTGGATACGCAGTATTTT. As protein: CASSLAWKTPLDTQYF.

The CDR3 reads CASGLAGGEEKLFF. In DNA, the CDR3 is TGTGCTAGTGGTTTAGCAGGGGGTGAGGAAAAACTGTTTTTT. The J gene is TRBJ1-4, the V gene TRBV12-5, with 7 positions matching TRBD1. V shed 3 bases and J 8 bases; nucleotides not matched to a gene: 6. Per the germline V gene, CDR1 is LGHNT and CDR2 is FRNRAP. The CDR3 loop spans 14 amino acids.

This clone has a single count. The chain combines TRBV10-3 with TRBJ1-6; TRBD1 aligns across 8 bases. Germline lookup yields CDR1 ENHRY and CDR2 SYGVKD. The CDR3 has 17 amino acids. Losses at the gene ends were 5 bases for V and 0 bases for J; bases not matched to a gene: 6. CDR3 sequence reads: CAISRQGTSSYNSPLHF. Here the CDR3 DNA reads TGTGCCATCAGTCGACAGGGGACGAGCTCCTATAATTCACCCCTCCACTTT.

The gene calls are TRBV28 and TRBJ2-5; D gene uncertain. Trimming stripped 3 bases from V and 4 bases from J, with 6 bases between. The CDR3 is 12 residues long. Germline CDR1 reads MDHEN; CDR2 reads SYDVKM. This CDR3 reads CASSLSRETQYF. The CDR3 bases are TGTGCCAGCAGTTTGAGCAGAGAGACCCAGTACTTC.

Points on this clone: In the same sample, other DNA sequences code for this CDR3. The chain uses TRBV12-3 or TRBV12-4 and TRBJ1-1, with unresolved D. With 6 bases removed from V and 5 bases from J, the gap between germline ends came to 7 bases. This CDR3 has 11 residues. In DNA, the CDR3 is TGTGCCAGCAGCCCATATACTGAAGCTTTCTTT. It specifies CASSPYTEAFF.

This clone is a singleton in its sample. The chain combines TRBV27 with TRBJ2-7, with a tentative D call TRBD1 (5 bases). Deletions cut 4 bases from V and 0 bases from J, with 16 bases between. From germline, CDR1 is MNHEY and CDR2 SMNVEV (reference sequence). The CDR3 contains 16 residues. CDR3 nucleotide sequence: TGTGCCAGCAGTTCCCCCTCGGAAAGGGGCTCCTACGAGCAGTACTTC. Amino acids: CASSSPSERGSYEQYF.

V gene TRBV27 combines with J gene TRBJ1-1, with 7 bases fitting TRBD1. Trimming cost V 5 bases and J 1 base; bases outside gene matches: 4. The germline CDR1 and CDR2 sequences are MNHEY and SMNVEV (reference sequence). The CDR3 spans 14 residues. The CDR3 here is CASSRNRGNTEAFF. CDR3 coding DNA: TGTGCCAGCAGTCGTAACAGGGGGAACACTGAAGCTTTCTTT.

The gene calls are TRBV4-2 and TRBJ1-1, with 7 bases fitting TRBD1. The CDR3 totals 16 residues. The germline CDR1 and CDR2 sequences are LGHNA and YNFKEQ. V dropped 7 bases and J dropped 0; count of bases not matched to a gene: 11. The CDR3 sequence: CASKTGPGGMNTEAFF. The CDR3 DNA reads TGTGCCAGCAAAACGGGGCCAGGGGGGATGAACACTGAAGCTTTCTTT.